The present T cell receptor (beta chain) was sequenced within a study of identical twins. Notes on the study in general: Zero-insertion analyses were open to partial confounding by invariant MAIT and iNKT cells. Twin pairs' shared out-of-frame alpha sequences were enriched in low generation probability. The analysis was cross-sectional rather than longitudinal within donors.

Each CDR3 protein is one row after TCRdb ran MiXCR on the 5' RACE reads. Here the sample spans more than 400,000 distinct CDR3 sequences, about 16% being singletons. Worth noting for this clonotype: Its antigen is undetermined.

Only healthy Caucasians were included as donors. These data were likewise used in another study, on yellow fever vaccine responses in identical twins.

The source material was CD4+ T cells sorted from blood. The source of this sequence is a woman between 18 and 29 years old in good health.

This chain's CDR3 is CASSPLGTGVANEQFF. In DNA, the CDR3 is TGTGCCAGCAGTCCCCTAGGGACAGGGGTGGCCAATGAGCAGTTCTTC. This chain joins TRBV28 and TRBJ2-1, with TRBD1 matching over 10 bases. This CDR3 comprises 16 residues. The germline V gene encodes CDR1 MDHEN and CDR2 SYDVKM. Trimming took 5 bases from V and 6 from J; bases not matched to a gene: 10.